The 26 T cell receptor beta chains reported below all come from one sample, sequenced in a study of blood T cell repertoires in COVID-19. Clones were read by immunoSEQ multiplex PCR, and TCRdb kept only the in-frame ones, dropping some. The repertoire has 90,000 to 150,000 clones, about 80% of them found once; the top ten carry 3.5% to 4.5%. Sequences were obtained from peripheral blood. These receptors originate from a woman aged 80 or older with acute or convalescent COVID-19.

This chain joins TRBV19 and TRBJ1-1, with no clear D. The V end was cut by 6 bases, the J end by 5 bases, with 16 bases between. Germline V gene sequence: CDR1 LNHDA, CDR2 SQIVND (reference sequence). The length of the CDR3 is 14 residues. DNA of the CDR3: TGTGCCAGTAGCAAAAGGAGGATTGGGACTGAAGCTTTCTTT. Protein: CASSKRRIGTEAFF.

The rearrangement joins TRBV19 to TRBJ1-1; D not certain. This CDR3 is 15 amino acids long. V shed 3 bases and J shed 1 base, with 12 bases lying between them. Germline CDR1 reads LNHDA; CDR2 reads SQIVND (reference sequence). The CDR3 DNA reads TGTGCCAGTAGTATGGGGAGGAGAGCGAACACTGAAGCTTTCTTT. Amino acid sequence: CASSMGRRANTEAFF.

The V call is TRBV2, the J call TRBJ2-3, with a tentative D call TRBD2 (7 bases). CDR3 length equals 13 residues. The V end was cut by 4 bases, the J end by 6 bases, with 11 bases between. Germline V lookup: CDR1 SNHLY, CDR2 FYNNEI. The CDR3 DNA follows: TGTGCCAGCAGTGGAGGGAGGGGGGATACGCAGTATTTT. This codes for CASSGGRGDTQYF.

The chain links TRBV3-1 (or the pseudogene TRBV3-2) to TRBJ1-2; D is ambiguous. The V gene's germline CDR1 is LGHDT and CDR2 YNNKEL (reference sequence). This CDR3 is built from 13 residues. V lost 3 bases and J lost 0, with 5 bases in between. Here the CDR3 reads CASSHGANYGYTF. The CDR3 nucleotides read TGTGCCAGCAGCCACGGAGCTAACTATGGCTACACCTTC.

J is TRBJ1-6 and V is TRBV30; 8 bases match TRBD1. The CDR3 loop spans 12 amino acids. Germline trimming cut 5 bases from V and 7 bases from J; bases unmatched to any gene: 1. The V gene's germline CDR1 is GTSNPN and CDR2 SVGIG (reference sequence). CDR3 region: CAWDRGNSPLHF. In DNA form, the CDR3 reads TGTGCCTGGGACAGGGGAAATTCACCCCTCCACTTT.

The chain combines TRBV5-6 with TRBJ2-7; no definite D call. The CDR3 sequence is 15 residues long. V shed 4 bases and J shed 4 bases, with 18 bases lying between them. Looked up from germline, CDR1 is SGHDT and CDR2 is YYEEEE. CDR3 protein: CASSLVARESYEQYF. The CDR3 DNA reads TGTGCCAGCAGCCTAGTAGCCCGAGAATCTTACGAGCAGTACTTC.

This clone was seen a handful of times. The rearrangement joins TRBV9 to TRBJ1-1; no reliable D call. The CDR3 has 14 amino acids. Germline V gene lookup returns CDR1 SGDLS and CDR2 YYNGEE. Trimming removed 0 bases at V and 4 bases at J, with 10 bases between. The CDR3 reads CASSVGPWATEAFF. For the CDR3, the DNA is TGTGCCAGCAGCGTAGGGCCTTGGGCCACTGAAGCTTTCTTT.

This chain connects TRBV6-6 to TRBJ2-7, with D possibly matching TRBD1 (5 bases). The V gene's germline CDR1 is MNHNY and CDR2 SVGAGI (reference sequence). This CDR3 has 12 residues. The V end lost 7 bases, the J end lost 4 bases, and 11 bases lay between the germline ends. CDR3 residues: CASKLQEYEQYF. CDR3 nucleotides: TGTGCCAGCAAATTACAGGAGTACGAGCAGTACTTC.

There are a few counts of this clone. The genes are TRBV9 and TRBJ2-1; D perhaps matches TRBD2 (5 bases). With 0 bases removed from V and 9 bases from J, the gap between germline ends came to 10 bases. The germline gives CDR1 SGDLS, CDR2 YYNGEE. The CDR3 totals 13 residues. CDR3 nucleotides: TGTGCCAGCAGCGTAGAAGGAGGCCGTGAGCAGTTCTTC. It codes for CASSVEGGREQFF.

V usage is TRBV5-4 and J usage is TRBJ2-3; possible D gene TRBD2, 5 bases. Germline CDR1 is SGHNT and CDR2 is YYREEE (reference sequence). Trimming left V 3 bases short and J 2 bases short, with 13 bases between. The CDR3 contains 15 residues. CDR3 sequence: CASSSGKRPTDTQYF. In nucleotides, the CDR3 is TGTGCCAGCAGCTCGGGGAAGAGACCCACAGATACGCAGTATTTT. Full variable domain (rest looked up from reference TRBV5-4 and TRBJ2-3): ETGVTQSPTHLIKTRGQQVTLRCSSQSGHNTVSWYQQALGQGPQFIFQYYREEENGRGNFPPRFSGLQFPNYSSELNVNALELDDSALYLCASSSGKRPTDTQYFGPGTRLTVL.

This clone was counted between two and nine times. V gene TRBV7-6 combines with J gene TRBJ1-3; D may be TRBD1 (5 bases). The CDR3 extends over 17 amino acids. Germline V lookup: CDR1 SGHVS, CDR2 FNYEAQ. V shed 0 bases and J shed 0 bases, with 12 bases lying between them. The CDR3 loop reads CASSLAKGQGSGNTIYF. The CDR3 nucleotides are TGTGCCAGCAGCTTAGCGAAGGGCCAGGGCTCTGGAAACACCATATATTTT.

This sequence joins TRBV19 and TRBJ1-6; 8 positions match TRBD1. Germline V CDR1 and CDR2: LNHDA, SQIVND (reference sequence). The CDR3 has 15 amino acids. Trimming at V came to 9 bases and at J to 3 bases, leaving 7 bases not matched to a gene. The CDR3 is CASTGQEHYNSPLHF. The CDR3 DNA sequence: TGTGCCAGCACGGGACAGGAGCACTATAATTCACCCCTCCACTTT.

This chain joins TRBV3-1 (or the pseudogene TRBV3-2) and TRBJ1-1, with D unclear. Germline-derived CDR1 and CDR2 are LGHDT and YNNKEL (reference sequence). This CDR3 spans 12 amino acids. Trimming cost V 11 bases and J 1 base, with 11 bases left between them. The CDR3, as DNA: TGTGCCTCAGCCCGGAGGAACACTGAAGCTTTCTTT. This codes for CASARRNTEAFF.

Concerning this clone: The junction departs from the called germline gene at one end, perhaps through a read error. The V gene is TRBV5-1, the J gene TRBJ1-1; D uncertain. Germline loops: CDR1 SGHRS, CDR2 YFSETQ. The CDR3 sequence is 14 residues long. CDR3 protein: CASTLDGGPTEAFF. In DNA, the CDR3 is TGCGCCAGCACCTTGGACGGCGGGCCCACTGAAGCTTTCTTT.

This chain links TRBV12-3 or TRBV12-4 with TRBJ1-1; 7 positions agree with TRBD1. V was clipped by 8 bases and J by 0 bases; unmatched bases: 3. This CDR3 is 13 amino acids long. In DNA form, the CDR3 reads TGTGCCAGCGCCAGGGGGGTGAACACTGAAGCTTTCTTT. The encoded protein is CASARGVNTEAFF.

The chain combines TRBV6-2 or TRBV6-3 with TRBJ1-5; no firm D call. The ends were cut back, 0 bases at V and 3 bases at J, with 6 bases in the middle. There are 14 residues in the CDR3. Germline V gene data show CDR1 as MNHEY and CDR2 as SVGEGT. The CDR3 DNA sequence: TGTGCCAGCAGTTACTCGAGCTCCAATCAGCCCCAGCATTTT. This gives the protein CASSYSSSNQPQHF.

This chain connects TRBV5-1 to TRBJ2-5; D might be TRBD2 (6 bases). The CDR3 extends over 15 amino acids. Germline lookup yields CDR1 SGHRS and CDR2 YFSETQ. V lost 3 bases and J 2 bases, leaving 14 bases between the germline ends. CDR3 residues: CASSSGASGQETQYF. The CDR3 nucleotides read TGCGCCAGCAGCTCCGGGGCGAGCGGGCAAGAGACCCAGTACTTC.

Turning to this clone: One end of the junction varies from germline; a read error may be responsible. V is TRBV3-1 (or the pseudogene TRBV3-2) and J is TRBJ1-2, with D maybe TRBD1 (6 bases). CDR3 length: 15 residues. From germline, CDR1 is LGHDT and CDR2 YNNKEL (reference sequence). CDR3 protein: CARSTGGGRELGYTF. The CDR3 nucleotides are TGTGCCCGCAGTACCGGGGGGGGGCGAGAATTGGGCTACACCTTC.

This clone was counted once. The J gene is TRBJ2-7, the V gene TRBV5-5; 11 bases fit TRBD1. Germline assignment: CDR1 SGHKS and CDR2 YYEKEE (reference sequence). V shed 0 bases and J 7 bases; nucleotides not matched to a gene: 6. CDR3 length: 15 residues. CDR3 coding DNA: TGTGCCAGCAGCTTGGGAGGGACAGGGGGTGGTGAGCAGTACTTC. Residues: CASSLGGTGGGEQYF.

This chain joins TRBV6-1 and TRBJ1-3; the D gene is possibly TRBD1 (6 bases). V was clipped by 2 bases and J by 7 bases, with 9 bases between them. This CDR3 comprises 13 residues. Germline V gene data show CDR1 as MNHNS and CDR2 as SASEGT. CDR3: CASSETGGNTIYF. CDR3 DNA sequence: TGTGCCAGCAGTGAAACGGGGGGCAACACCATATATTTT.

This clone was observed a handful of times. This chain joins TRBV6-5 and TRBJ2-7; 8 bases are shared with TRBD1. Germline V gene sequence: CDR1 MNHEY, CDR2 SVGAGI. With V trimmed by 4 bases and J by 2 bases, 4 bases remained unmatched. The CDR3 length is 14 residues. This chain's CDR3 is CASSFDRGPYEQYF. CDR3 in DNA: TGTGCCAGCAGTTTCGACAGGGGACCCTACGAGCAGTACTTC.

This chain links TRBV11-3 with TRBJ2-3; 13 bases are a match to TRBD2. Germline assignment: CDR1 SGHNT and CDR2 YENEEA. The CDR3 is 16 amino acids. With 5 bases clipped from V and 4 bases from J, the junction kept 6 bases outside the gene matches. DNA of the CDR3: TGTGCCAGCAGCACCGGGACTAGCGGGGCCCCAGATACGCAGTATTTT. It yields the protein CASSTGTSGAPDTQYF.

This rearrangement joins TRBV6-1 to TRBJ2-6; 8 bases fit TRBD1. The V gene end was trimmed by 3 bases and the J gene end by 2 bases; junction bases not matched to a gene: 12. The CDR3 contains 19 residues. Germline lookup yields CDR1 MNHNS and CDR2 SASEGT. DNA of the CDR3: TGTGCCAGCAGTGATTTAAGGACAGGGAATCCCCCTGGGGCCAACGTCCTGACTTTC. This gives the protein CASSDLRTGNPPGANVLTF.

Here the CDR3 DNA reads TGTGCCAGCAGACACAATCAGGGGCTCAATCAGCCCCAGCATTTT. Amino acids: CASRHNQGLNQPQHF. This chain uses TRBV7-6 with TRBJ1-5; D perhaps matches TRBD1 (6 bases). The CDR3 runs to 15 residues. V was clipped by 6 bases and J by 3 bases, with 15 bases between them. Germline V gene sequence: CDR1 SGHVS, CDR2 FNYEAQ.

V usage is TRBV6-5 and J usage is TRBJ2-1; 9 bases are shared with TRBD2. This CDR3 is built from 14 residues. The junction had 8 bases not matched to a gene; V was cut back by 9 bases and J by 5 bases. Looked up from germline, CDR1 is MNHEY and CDR2 is SVGAGI. CDR3 bases: TGTGCCAGTATGCCGGGACTAGCTAACAATGAGCAGTTCTTC. Translation gives CASMPGLANNEQFF.

DNA for the CDR3: TGTGCCAGCAGCTTGGAGGGTACTAGCGGATACAATGAGCAGTTCTTC. It translates to CASSLEGTSGYNEQFF. The chain is built from TRBV5-6 and TRBJ2-1, with 8 bases that match TRBD2. The germline CDR1 and CDR2 sequences are SGHDT and YYEEEE. Losses at the gene ends were 0 bases for V and 4 bases for J; bases not matched to a gene: 6. This CDR3 spans 16 amino acids.